This entry describes one TCR beta chain. Antigen unknown. TCRdb re-called the 5' RACE reads with MiXCR, one entry per CDR3 protein. Of roughly 50,000 distinct CDR3 sequences detected, approximately 17% appear once; the ten largest clones hold over 2%. Whole-study findings and limits: In terms of TCR gene usage, tumor memory CD4+ T cells clustered together with blood and lymph node memory CD4+ cells, as well as with lymph node naive CD4+ cells. Tumor Tregs overlapped most with tumor, then blood, naive CD4+ cells.

Deletions cut 2 bases from V and 12 bases from J, with 12 bases between. The germline CDR1 and CDR2 sequences are SGHRS and YFSETQ. This CDR3 comprises 13 residues. This TCR derives from a female donor with breast cancer. Sequencing was carried out using naive CD4+ T cells sorted from blood. The subset denotes: naive CD4+ T cells, CD4+CD45RA+CD25-. This chain uses TRBV5-1 with TRBJ2-6; TRBD1 might be the D (6 bases). The CDR3, as DNA: TGCGCCAGCAGCTTTCGGGACAAGACCGTCCTGACTTTC. This translates into CASSFRDKTVLTF.